What follows are 11 T cell receptor beta chains derived from one specimen sequenced in a study of metastatic and nonmetastatic thyroid tumors. Using MiXCR, TCRdb re-called clones from the PCR reads. The data contain some 41,000 clones, roughly 31% of them singletons. All patients were untreated before thyroid surgery. Sequenced input: blood. All receptors derive from a male donor with papillary thyroid cancer or a benign thyroid nodule (not recorded which). Some clones in this sample may be carry-over from other donors' samples.

The chain couples TRBV10-3 to TRBJ1-1; no clear D gene. CDR3 length: 13 amino acids. The ends were cut back, 7 bases at V and 1 base at J, with 10 bases in the middle. CDR1 and CDR2 (germline): ENHRY, SYGVKD. The chain's CDR3 is CAINASGNTEAFF. CDR3 nucleotides: TGTGCCATCAATGCTTCAGGGAACACTGAAGCTTTCTTT.

The chain carries TRBV2 and TRBJ1-2; no reliable D call. The CDR3 spans 13 residues. Germline V CDR1 and CDR2: SNHLY, FYNNEI. Here the CDR3 reads CSNLETVSYGYTF. In DNA form, the CDR3 reads TGTTCCAACTTGGAAACCGTCTCCTATGGCTACACCTTC.

The gene calls are TRBV7-2 and TRBJ1-4, with TRBD1 matching 9 bases. V trimming: 5 bases; J trimming: 7 bases; junction bases outside the gene matches: 11. CDR1 is SGHTA, CDR2 FQGNSA, per germline. The CDR3 is 16 residues long. CDR3 DNA: TGTGCCAGCAGCAGTTATCGGACAGGGGCAGGTGAAAAACTGTTTTTT. Protein product: CASSSYRTGAGEKLFF.

As to this clone: One junction end disagrees with the germline gene, perhaps due to a read error. The chain recombines TRBV9 with TRBJ2-3, with D unresolved. The CDR3 length is 13 residues. The germline CDR1 and CDR2 sequences are SGDLS and YYNGEE. The CDR3 DNA sequence: TGTCCCAGCAGCATAGGAATTACAGATAGGCAGTATTTT. Its translation: CPSSIGITDRQYF.

This clone came up many times. The DNA for the CDR3 is TGTGCCAGCAGCTGGATGGGTGGAGCGGGAGAAGAGACCCAGTACTTC. Translated, it gives CASSWMGGAGEETQYF. The genes are TRBV11-2 and TRBJ2-5, with TRBD2 matching over 8 bases. The CDR3 is 16 residues long. Germline CDR1 and CDR2: SGHAT and FQNNGV. Losses at the gene ends were 4 bases for V and 3 bases for J; bases not matched to a gene: 10.

The chain uses TRBV7-2 and TRBJ2-3, with unresolved D. CDR3 length: 13 residues. The ends were cut back, 1 base at V and 8 bases at J, with 10 bases in the middle. Germline CDR1 reads SGHTA; CDR2 reads FQGNSA. CDR3 bases: TGTGCCAGCAGCTTAGGGACGGTGGCTACGCAGTATTTT. This sequence encodes CASSLGTVATQYF.

As for this clone: A junction boundary mismatches the germline segment, possibly from a read error. The rearrangement uses TRBV5-5 and TRBJ1-2, with 8 bases that match TRBD1. Germline CDR1 and CDR2: SGHKS and YYEKEE (reference sequence). There are 15 residues in the CDR3. The DNA of the CDR3 is TGTGCCAGCAGAGTGGGGACAGGTTATAGCTATGGCTTCACCTTC. It specifies CASRVGTGYSYGFTF.

Of note for this clone: A read error may account for a junction end that differs from germline. Other DNA sequences in the sample encode the same CDR3. CDR3 DNA: TGTGCAAGCAGCGCCACAGGCGTAGGGAATGAGCAGTTCTTC. Protein product: CASSATGVGNEQFF. This rearrangement joins TRBV7-3 to TRBJ2-1, with D perhaps matching TRBD1 (5 bases). The CDR3 loop spans 14 amino acids. Germline-derived CDR1 and CDR2 are SGHTA and FQGTGA.

This clone was observed at least ten times. This chain connects TRBV20-1 to TRBJ2-3; D call uncertain. Trimming shortened V by 5 bases and J by 0 bases, and 15 bases separated the two germline ends. Germline CDR1 is DFQATT and CDR2 is SNEGSKA (reference sequence). This CDR3 region has 15 residues. CDR3 nucleotides: TGCAGTGCTTTGGGTGTTGCCTCTAGCACAGATACGCAGTATTTT. It is translated as CSALGVASSTDTQYF.

This clone was detected only a few times. This rearrangement joins TRBV6-1 to TRBJ2-3, with D tentatively TRBD2 (6 bases). This CDR3 region has 15 residues. V was cut by 6 bases and J by 2 bases, with 15 bases left in between. Germline CDR1 reads MNHNS; CDR2 reads SASEGT. The CDR3 sequence: CASRYGWTTTDTQYF. The DNA for the CDR3 is TGTGCCAGCAGATATGGCTGGACTACCACAGATACGCAGTATTTT.

This clone was found many times. This chain links TRBV10-2 with TRBJ1-5; D unresolved. V lost 7 bases and J lost 6, with 19 bases in between. The CDR3 is 15 amino acids. Germline-derived CDR1 and CDR2 are WSHSY and SAAADI. The CDR3 bases are TGCGCCAGCACTGATAGGGCAGGTTTTAGTCAGCCCCAGCATTTT. Protein product: CASTDRAGFSQPQHF.